The 26 T cell receptor beta chains listed next were all sequenced from one sample in a study of blood T cell repertoires in COVID-19. The table came from immunoSEQ multiplex PCR; TCRdb's copy has only in-frame clones and leaves some out. The repertoire holds tens of thousands of clones, around nine tenths seen once, with around 1.2% in the top ten. Sequences were obtained from peripheral blood. The source is a woman in her sixties with acute or convalescent COVID-19.

Here the CDR3 reads CASSANRAQRNQPQHF. CDR3 nucleotides: TGTGCCAGCAGTGCCAACAGGGCTCAGCGCAATCAGCCCCAGCATTTT. The J gene is TRBJ1-5, the V gene TRBV6-1; possibly TRBD1 for D (6 bases). Germline V gene data show CDR1 as MNHNS and CDR2 as SASEGT. This CDR3 is built from 16 residues. V lost 4 bases to trimming and J lost 2 bases, with 15 bases between them.

The chain carries TRBV28 and TRBJ2-3; 7 nucleotides line up with TRBD1. V shed 7 bases and J 2 bases; nucleotides not matched to a gene: 12. The germline CDR1 and CDR2 sequences are MDHEN and SYDVKM. This CDR3 has 16 amino acids. The CDR3 loop reads CASTLNPGQPTDTQYF. The CDR3 bases are TGTGCCAGCACCTTAAACCCGGGACAGCCCACAGATACGCAGTATTTT.

The chain combines TRBV11-1 with TRBJ2-3, with 8 bases lining up with TRBD2. Per germline, CDR1 SGHAT and CDR2 FQDESV (reference sequence). The CDR3 covers 15 residues. The J segment lost 2 bases and the V segment lost 1 base, leaving 2 bases of the junction unmatched. This chain's CDR3 is CASSLVSGVTDTQYF. The CDR3 nucleotides are TGTGCCAGCAGCTTAGTTAGCGGGGTCACAGATACGCAGTATTTT.

V gene TRBV7-9 combines with J gene TRBJ2-1; 10 nucleotides agree with TRBD2. Germline CDR1 SEHNR, CDR2 FQNEAQ (reference sequence). V lost 5 bases and J lost 0; bases outside the gene matches: 10. CDR3 length equals 18 residues. CDR3 loop: CASSLEREGRVSYNEQFF. Here the CDR3 DNA reads TGTGCCAGCAGCCTTGAGCGGGAGGGCCGGGTCTCCTACAATGAGCAGTTCTTC.

The chain recombines TRBV5-8 with TRBJ1-2; D is possibly TRBD1 (6 bases). The CDR3 has 13 amino acids. Germline CDR1 and CDR2: SGHTS and YDEGEE. V dropped 5 bases and J dropped 5 bases, with 13 bases sitting between them. The CDR3 DNA follows: TGTGCCAGCAGGTTGCTAGGGGGTTATGGCTACACCTTC. It translates to CASRLLGGYGYTF. Variable domain in full (rest from reference TRBV5-8 and TRBJ1-2): EAGVTQSPTHLIKTRGQQATLRCSPISGHTSVYWYQQALGLGLQFLLWYDEGEERNRGNFPPRFSGRQFPNYSSELNVNALELEDSALYLCASRLLGGYGYTFGSGTRLTVV.

V usage is TRBV10-3 and J usage is TRBJ1-1; a weak D match, TRBD1 (6 bases). This CDR3 is 15 amino acids long. Trimming pared 8 bases from V and 0 bases from J, leaving 16 bases between. In germline, CDR1 is ENHRY, CDR2 SYGVKD. CDR3 nucleotide sequence: TGTGCCATCCCCGGACAGCCAGACATGAACACTGAAGCTTTCTTT. Amino acids: CAIPGQPDMNTEAFF.

The rearrangement uses TRBV7-9 and TRBJ2-1; 9 nucleotides align to TRBD1. The CDR3 spans 14 residues. Germline CDR1 is SEHNR and CDR2 is FQNEAQ (reference sequence). V shed 5 bases and J 6 bases; nucleotides not matched to a gene: 5. The CDR3 loop is CASSPRDRVNEQFF. As DNA, the CDR3 is TGTGCCAGCAGCCCCCGGGACAGGGTCAATGAGCAGTTCTTC.

V and J are TRBV5-4 and TRBJ1-2; D remains unclear. The CDR3 is 15 amino acids. Germline V gene sequence: CDR1 SGHNT, CDR2 YYREEE (reference sequence). Trimming pared 0 bases from V and 7 bases from J, leaving 16 bases between. The CDR3 coding sequence is TGTGCCAGCAGCTTGGTGGGAGGAACGGTATCTGGCTACACCTTC. This sequence encodes CASSLVGGTVSGYTF.

The table lists this clone with a count of one. This chain uses TRBV7-6 with TRBJ2-5; D is uncertain. The ends were cut back, 2 bases at V and 1 base at J, with 8 bases in the middle. Germline CDR1 SGHVS, CDR2 FNYEAQ. The CDR3 is made up of 14 amino acids. CDR3 protein: CASSLYGSQETQYF. CDR3 coding DNA: TGTGCCAGCAGCTTATACGGTAGCCAAGAGACCCAGTACTTC.

This clone was recorded at least ten times. Other DNA sequences in the sample encode the same CDR3. The chain uses TRBV27 and TRBJ1-2; weak D call: TRBD1 (5 bases). V was trimmed by 7 bases and J by 8 bases, leaving 14 bases between them. Germline CDR1 reads MNHEY; CDR2 reads SMNVEV (reference sequence). CDR3 length equals 12 residues. CDR3 nucleotide sequence: TGTGCCAGCAAGGCGGGGGGAAGGGGCTACACCTTC. Translation: CASKAGGRGYTF.

The chain uses TRBV2 and TRBJ1-4; no clear D gene. V was clipped by 3 bases and J by 7 bases, with 6 bases between them. CDR1 SNHLY and CDR2 FYNNEI come from the germline V gene. The CDR3 is made up of 12 amino acids. CDR3 nucleotides: TGTGCCAGCAGTGATGGCGGTGAAAAACTGTTTTTT. This codes for CASSDGGEKLFF.

The rearrangement links TRBV6-6 to TRBJ1-5, with a possible D match to TRBD1 (5 bases). Germline V lookup: CDR1 MNHNY, CDR2 SVGAGI (reference sequence). The germline V and J ends were trimmed by 2 bases and 7 bases, with 12 bases remaining between them. CDR3 length: 14 residues. The CDR3: CASSYGAGRQPQHF. In nucleotides, the CDR3 is TGTGCCAGCAGTTACGGGGCAGGGAGGCAGCCCCAGCATTTT.

The genes are TRBV7-9 and TRBJ2-1; 14 positions match TRBD2. V lost 4 bases to trimming and J lost 12 bases; unmatched junction nucleotides: 8. CDR1 and CDR2 (germline): SEHNR, FQNEAQ (reference sequence). CDR3 length equals 15 residues. CDR3 loop: CASSSMTSGGARQFF. CDR3 nucleotide sequence: TGTGCCAGCAGCTCAATGACTAGCGGGGGGGCCCGGCAGTTCTTC.

The CDR3 protein is CASRYTGSQETQYF. DNA for the CDR3: TGTGCCAGCAGGTACACAGGGAGCCAAGAGACCCAGTACTTC. The genes are TRBV3-1 (or the pseudogene TRBV3-2) and TRBJ2-5; D is perhaps TRBD1 (6 bases). The CDR3 has 14 residues. The V end lost 6 bases, the J end lost 1 base, and 12 bases lay between the germline ends. In germline, CDR1 is LGHDT, CDR2 YNNKEL (reference sequence).

The chain is built from TRBV3-1 (or the pseudogene TRBV3-2) and TRBJ2-4; 8 nucleotides align to TRBD1. V was pared by 1 base and J by 0 bases, with 5 bases of the junction left unmatched. The CDR3 has 17 residues. The germline gives CDR1 LGHDT, CDR2 YNNKEL (reference sequence). CDR3 coding DNA: TGTGCCAGCAGCCAAGTTCACAGGGGGTTAGCCAAAAACATTCAGTACTTC. It is translated as CASSQVHRGLAKNIQYF.

The chain joins TRBV10-2 to TRBJ1-6, with 7 bases identical to TRBD1. This CDR3 is built from 13 residues. Germline-derived CDR1 and CDR2 are WSHSY and SAAADI. Trimming removed 6 bases from V and 10 bases from J; junction bases left unmatched: 6. This chain's CDR3 is CASSDRVGSPLHF. As DNA, the CDR3 is TGCGCCAGCAGCGACAGGGTAGGGTCACCCCTCCACTTT.

This clone is a singleton in its sample. The V call is TRBV6-5, the J call TRBJ1-1; 10 nucleotides align to TRBD1. The germline V gene has CDR1 MNHEY and CDR2 SVGAGI. CDR3 length equals 13 residues. With 8 bases clipped from V and 7 bases from J, the junction kept 7 bases outside the gene matches. The CDR3 region is CASVDRGQGEAFF. The CDR3 DNA sequence: TGTGCCAGCGTAGACAGGGGGCAGGGTGAAGCTTTCTTT.

The chain combines TRBV7-9 with TRBJ1-2; TRBD1 agrees at 7 bases. CDR3 size: 16 residues. The germline CDR1 and CDR2 sequences are SEHNR and FQNEAQ (reference sequence). The J segment lost 5 bases and the V segment lost 5 bases, leaving 14 bases of the junction unmatched. CDR3 nucleotides: TGTGCCAGCAGCCCCCGGGACAGAGACTTCCCGTATGGCTACACCTTC. Translated, it gives CASSPRDRDFPYGYTF.

V is TRBV5-1 and J is TRBJ1-6, with a possible D match to TRBD1 (6 bases). Germline lookup yields CDR1 SGHRS and CDR2 YFSETQ. This CDR3 has 14 amino acids. Between the trimmed V and J ends, which lost 1 base and 10 bases, there was a span of 12 bases. The CDR3 nucleotides are TGCGCCAGCAGCTTGAAACAGGGTAACTCACCCCTCCACTTT. This sequence encodes CASSLKQGNSPLHF.

The chain carries TRBV28 and TRBJ2-1, with a tentative D call TRBD1 (5 bases). V dropped 2 bases and J dropped 0 bases, with 11 bases sitting between them. Per germline, CDR1 MDHEN and CDR2 SYDVKM. The CDR3 totals 16 residues. The CDR3, as DNA: TGTGCCAGCAGTTTACAGGGTATGAGCTCCTACAATGAGCAGTTCTTC. Translation gives CASSLQGMSSYNEQFF.

The V and J genes are TRBV2 and TRBJ1-2, with TRBD1 identical over 7 bases. The ends lost 5 bases at V and 8 bases at J; junction bases unmatched: 8. The CDR3 spans 13 residues. Germline CDR1 SNHLY, CDR2 FYNNEI. The CDR3 DNA reads TGTGCCAGCAGTCGAGACAGGGTTGAAGGCTACACCTTC. Encoded protein: CASSRDRVEGYTF.

The chain recombines TRBV18 with TRBJ1-4; D is unclear. CDR3 length equals 13 residues. V lost 1 base to trimming and J lost 8 bases, with 8 bases between them. CDR1 and CDR2 (germline): KGHSH, LQKENI. The chain's CDR3 is CASSPRPGEKLFF. The CDR3 nucleotides are TGTGCCAGCTCACCACGCCCAGGAGAAAAACTGTTTTTT.

This rearrangement joins TRBV5-5 to TRBJ1-2; perhaps TRBD1 as D (6 bases). V was pared by 2 bases and J by 4 bases, with 15 bases between. CDR3 size: 15 residues. CDR1 is SGHKS, CDR2 YYEKEE, per germline (reference sequence). The CDR3, as DNA: TGTGCCAGCAGCTTCCAATCAGGGGCCCCCTATGGCTACACCTTC. This codes for CASSFQSGAPYGYTF.

The sample holds a few counts of this clone. The V and J genes are TRBV11-2 and TRBJ2-1; possible D gene TRBD2, 6 bases. The CDR3 sequence is 12 residues long. Germline CDR1 and CDR2: SGHAT and FQNNGV. V was shortened by 1 base and J by 10 bases, with 8 bases between the two germline ends. The CDR3 loop reads CASSLVAEEQFF. As DNA, the CDR3 is TGTGCCAGCAGCTTAGTAGCGGAAGAGCAGTTCTTC. Drawing the rest from reference TRBV11-2 and TRBJ2-1, the complete variable domain is EAGVAQSPRYKIIEKRQSVAFWCNPISGHATLYWYQQILGQGPKLLIQFQNNGVVDDSQLPKDRFSAERLKGVDSTLKIQPAKLEDSAVYLCASSLVAEEQFFGPGTRLTVL.

This clone was recorded a few times. The gene calls are TRBV2 and TRBJ2-4, with 8 nucleotides matching TRBD1. Germline V gene sequence: CDR1 SNHLY, CDR2 FYNNEI. The CDR3 totals 13 residues. The V segment lost 6 bases and the J segment 5 bases; nucleotides outside the gene matches: 3. The CDR3 here is CASRKTGENIQYF. Written as DNA, the CDR3 is TGTGCCAGCAGGAAGACAGGGGAAAACATTCAGTACTTC.

The V call is TRBV7-2, the J call TRBJ2-5; 8 nucleotides align to TRBD1. Losses at the gene ends were 5 bases for V and 2 bases for J; bases not matched to a gene: 4. CDR3 length equals 14 residues. In germline, CDR1 is SGHTA, CDR2 FQGNSA. CDR3 DNA: TGTGCCAGCAGCCGGTGGACAGGGCAAGAGACCCAGTACTTC. Residues: CASSRWTGQETQYF.